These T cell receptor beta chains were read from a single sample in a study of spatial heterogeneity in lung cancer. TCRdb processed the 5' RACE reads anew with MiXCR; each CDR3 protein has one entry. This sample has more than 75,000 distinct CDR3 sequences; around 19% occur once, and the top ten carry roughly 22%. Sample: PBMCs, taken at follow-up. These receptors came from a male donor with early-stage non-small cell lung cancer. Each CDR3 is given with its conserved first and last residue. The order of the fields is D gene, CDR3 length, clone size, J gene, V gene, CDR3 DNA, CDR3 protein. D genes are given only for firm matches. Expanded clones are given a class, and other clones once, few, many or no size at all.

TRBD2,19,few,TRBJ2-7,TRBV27,TGTGCCAGCAGTCCAAGCCACCTTAGGACTAGCGGGAGATCATACGAGCAGTACTTC,CASSPSHLRTSGRSYEQYF
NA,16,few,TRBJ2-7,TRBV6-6,TGTGCCAGCAGTTACTCAGGTTCCGGCTCAGACTACGAGCAGTACTTC,CASSYSGSGSDYEQYF
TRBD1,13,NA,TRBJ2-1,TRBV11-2,TGTGCCAGCAACCAGGACAGGGTGGATGAGCAGTTCTTC,CASNQDRVDEQFF
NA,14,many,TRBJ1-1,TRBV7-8,TGTGCCAGCAGCTCTACAGCTCTGAACACTGAAGCTTTCTTT,CASSSTALNTEAFF
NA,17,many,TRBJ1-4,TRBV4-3,TGCGCCAGCAGCCAAGTTCGGGGGAGGGCAACTAATGAAAAACTGTTTTTT,CASSQVRGRATNEKLFF
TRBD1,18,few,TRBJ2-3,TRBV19,TGTGCCAGTAGTAGTTTCTGGCAGGGGGTATCTAGCACAGATACGCAGTATTTT,CASSSFWQGVSSTDTQYF
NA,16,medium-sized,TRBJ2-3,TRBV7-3,TGTGCCAGCAGCTTAGGGGGCCTGGGGAGCACAGATACGCAGTATTTT,CASSLGGLGSTDTQYF
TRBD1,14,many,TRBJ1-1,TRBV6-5,TGTGCCAGCAGAAAACAGGGGGCCGTCACTGAAGCTTTCTTT,CASRKQGAVTEAFF
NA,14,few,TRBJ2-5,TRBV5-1,TGCGCCAGCAGCTTGTCTGGGGTCCAAGAGACCCAGTACTTC,CASSLSGVQETQYF
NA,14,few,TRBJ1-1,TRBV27,TGTGCCAGCAGGCCCCGGGGTAGGGACACTGAAGCTTTCTTT,CASRPRGRDTEAFF
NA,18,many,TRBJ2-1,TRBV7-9,TGTGCCAGCAGCTTAGATTTATCTAGGCAGGGTCGCTACAATGAGCAGTTCTTC,CASSLDLSRQGRYNEQFF
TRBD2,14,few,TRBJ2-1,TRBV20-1,TGCAGTGCCCGTAGCGGGGACTACAGCAATGAGCAGTTCTTC,CSARSGDYSNEQFF
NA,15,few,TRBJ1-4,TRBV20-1,TGCAGTGCTGTACCAACAGGAGGGTGGGCTGAAAAACTGTTTTTT,CSAVPTGGWAEKLFF
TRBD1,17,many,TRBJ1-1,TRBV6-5,TGTGCCAGCAGTTACGAACCTGGGACAGGGACCAACACTGAAGCTTTCTTT,CASSYEPGTGTNTEAFF
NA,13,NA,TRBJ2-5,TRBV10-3,TGTGCCTACTCGGTAGGCAGCCAAGAGACCCAGTACTTC,CAYSVGSQETQYF
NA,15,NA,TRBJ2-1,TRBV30,TGTGCCTGGAGTGTCCTCAAGCGGAGATACAATGAGCAGTTCTTC,CAWSVLKRRYNEQFF
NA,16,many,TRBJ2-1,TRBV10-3,TGTGCCATCAGTGAGTATGCAGCGGCGTTCGGCAATGAGCAGTTCTTC,CAISEYAAAFGNEQFF
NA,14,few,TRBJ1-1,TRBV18,TGTGCCAGCTTTCCGACATTTAAGAATGCTGAAGCTTTCTTT,CASFPTFKNAEAFF
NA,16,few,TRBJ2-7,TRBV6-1,TGTGCCAGCAGTGAACGGGACTTTATCTTAGGGTACGAGCAGTACTTC,CASSERDFILGYEQYF
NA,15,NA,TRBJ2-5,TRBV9,TGTGCCAGCAGCGTAGGCGGCGGCGGAAGGGAGACCCAGTACTTC,CASSVGGGGRETQYF
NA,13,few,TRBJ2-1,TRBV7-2,TGTGCCAGCAGTATCGCCCACTACAATGAGCAGTTCTTC,CASSIAHYNEQFF
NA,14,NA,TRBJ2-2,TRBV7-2,TGTGCCAGCAGCGCGACCCAGTCGCTCGGGGAGCTGTTTTTT,CASSATQSLGELFF
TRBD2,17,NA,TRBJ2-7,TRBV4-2,TGTGCCAGCAGCCAAGCGTCGACTAGCGGGACCTCCTACGAGCAGTACTTC,CASSQASTSGTSYEQYF
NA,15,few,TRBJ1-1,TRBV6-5,TGTGCCAGCAGTTACTCGTGGCCCAACGACAGAGAAGCTTTCTTT,CASSYSWPNDREAFF
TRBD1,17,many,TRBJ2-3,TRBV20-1,TGCAGTACCGGGACAGGGGACTCTTCGGACTACACAGATACGCAGTATTTT,CSTGTGDSSDYTDTQYF
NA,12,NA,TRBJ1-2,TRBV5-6,TGTGCCAGCACCAAGGGAGTATATGGCTACACCTTC,CASTKGVYGYTF